This T cell receptor (beta chain) was obtained from a study of blood T cell repertoires in COVID-19 (dated by TCRdb to the early 2020s). About the full investigation: The collaborator samples originated in the United States, Italy and Spain and spanned the acute and convalescent phases of COVID-19. The prospective study material was composed of cDNA or gDNA derived from T cells, B-cell-depleted T cells, or PBMCs. Subjects who had been exposed to COVID-19, were actively infected with it, or had recovered from it provided the deeply sampled blood TCRbeta repertoires that made up the dataset. The repertoires were made available in a free public database intended to serve as a resource for research on the immune response to SARS-CoV-2. The samples were drawn from the first 160 participants of the ongoing ImmuneRACE study and from about 1,200 subjects provided by 6 global collaborators. Sample metadata almost always included a de-identified subject ID, COVID-19 status, age in years and sex. Where available, HLA class I and class II types were obtained from metadata supplied by the sample provider rather than from assay-based typing. Findings and caveats that apply to the study as a whole: Clinical and demographic metadata were provided uncurated, with the amount varying by source and participant.

Participants in the prospective study were enrolled through a virtual design, were aged roughly 18 to 100 years, and lived in roughly 24 United States geographic areas. In the prospective study, participants were assigned to cohorts based on the clinical history participants reported in a screening survey and a study questionnaire. In the prospective study, mobile phlebotomists collected whole blood, serum and a nasopharyngeal or oropharyngeal swab from each participant. Additional blood draws and questionnaires over a roughly two-month period could optionally be provided by prospective study participants. Before DNA extraction, blood samples from the prospective study were shipped at room temperature or frozen. With regard to this clone: Its antigen target is currently unknown. It has no much larger one-base neighbor in the sample; base qualities were not kept.

TCRbeta CDR3 regions were amplified from genomic DNA by means of the immunoSEQ Assay, a bias-controlled multiplex PCR. The authors processed their data as follows. The number of nucleated cells in each sample was estimated from the amplification of reference gene primers within the assay. To quantify the absolute abundance of each unique TCRbeta CDR3 rearrangement, sequence reads were collapsed and filtered. For each sample, productive Simpson clonality was calculated by taking the square root of Simpson's diversity index across productive rearrangements. Drawn from immuneACCESS, this table holds only the in-frame rearrangements with V and J called that TCRdb kept. Clones are partly lost; checked studies trace under half to an unresolved V gene and leave the rest unexplained. V, J and clone size derive from that table, while D and trimming were established from the DNA sequence. The sample contains 130,000 to 150,000 clones, roughly 83% of them found a single time. Around 5.5% of the sample is held by the ten biggest clonotypes.

Sequenced input: PBMCs or T cells enriched from blood (not recorded which). The receptor's source is a man aged 40-49 years with acute COVID-19.

The base sequence is TGTGCCAGCAGCCAGGGTCTGGATACGCAGTATTTT. Its protein reads: CASSQGLDTQYF. The rearrangement joined TRBV7-9 to TRBJ2-3; a tentative D call is TRBD1 (5 bases match). V is cut by 5 bases and J by 6 bases, and the space between the germline ends is 9 bases. The CDR3 holds 12 amino acids from the cysteine to the phenylalanine. Just the 36-base CDR3 DNA is kept, in frame starting at base 1. CDR1 and CDR2, per the germline V gene (reference sequence), are SEHNR and FQNEAQ.